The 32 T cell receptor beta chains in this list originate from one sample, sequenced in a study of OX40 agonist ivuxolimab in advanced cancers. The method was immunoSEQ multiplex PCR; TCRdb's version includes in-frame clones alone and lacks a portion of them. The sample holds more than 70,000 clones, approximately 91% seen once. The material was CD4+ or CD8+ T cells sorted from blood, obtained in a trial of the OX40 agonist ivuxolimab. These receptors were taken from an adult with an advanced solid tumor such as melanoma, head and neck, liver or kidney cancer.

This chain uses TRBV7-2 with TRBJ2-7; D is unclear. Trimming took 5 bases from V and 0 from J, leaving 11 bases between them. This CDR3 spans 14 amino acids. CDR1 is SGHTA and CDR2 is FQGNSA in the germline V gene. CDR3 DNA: TGTGCCAGCAGCCAATTACGGACCTCCTACGAGCAGTACTTC. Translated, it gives CASSQLRTSYEQYF. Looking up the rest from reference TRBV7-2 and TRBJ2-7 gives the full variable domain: GAGVSQSPSNKVTEKGKDVELRCDPISGHTALYWYRQSLGQGLEFLIYFQGNSAPDKSGLPSDRFSAERTGGSVSTLTIQRTQQEDSAVYLCASSQLRTSYEQYFGPGTRLTVT.

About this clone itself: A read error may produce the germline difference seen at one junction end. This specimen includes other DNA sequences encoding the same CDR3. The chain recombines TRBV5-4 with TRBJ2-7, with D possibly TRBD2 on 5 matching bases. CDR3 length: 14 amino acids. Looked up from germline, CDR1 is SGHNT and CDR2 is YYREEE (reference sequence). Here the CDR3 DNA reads TGCGCCAGCAGCTTGTATGGGAGACCCTACGAGCAGTACTTC. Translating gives CASSLYGRPYEQYF.

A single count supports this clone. The CDR3 nucleotides are TGCAGCGTTGAAGATGTGGCGGGGGCCTCATACAATGAGCAGTTCTTC. Amino acids: CSVEDVAGASYNEQFF. The V and J genes are TRBV29-1 and TRBJ2-1, with a weak D call TRBD2 (7 bases). Germline CDR1 reads SQVTM; CDR2 reads ANQGSEA. This CDR3 is built from 16 residues. V was clipped by 0 bases and J by 4 bases, with 16 bases between them.

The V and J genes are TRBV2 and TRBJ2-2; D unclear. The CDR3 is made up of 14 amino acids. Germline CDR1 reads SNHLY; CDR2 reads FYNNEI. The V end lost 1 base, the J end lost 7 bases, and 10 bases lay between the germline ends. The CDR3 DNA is TGTGCCAGCAGTGAAGTTAGGGAACGCGGGGAGCTGTTTTTT. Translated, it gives CASSEVRERGELFF.

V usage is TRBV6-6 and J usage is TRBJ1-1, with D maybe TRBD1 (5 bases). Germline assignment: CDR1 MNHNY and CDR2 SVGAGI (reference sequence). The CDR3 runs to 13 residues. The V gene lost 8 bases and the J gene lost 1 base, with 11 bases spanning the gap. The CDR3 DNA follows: TGTGCCAGCCGTGGGGCCGAGAACACTGAAGCTTTCTTT. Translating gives CASRGAENTEAFF.

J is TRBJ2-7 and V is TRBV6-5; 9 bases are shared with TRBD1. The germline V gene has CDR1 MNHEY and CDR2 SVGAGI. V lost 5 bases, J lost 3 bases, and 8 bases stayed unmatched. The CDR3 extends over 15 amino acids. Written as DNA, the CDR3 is TGTGCCAGCAGTCACCGTAGGACAGGGGTCTACGAGCAGTACTTC. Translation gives CASSHRRTGVYEQYF.

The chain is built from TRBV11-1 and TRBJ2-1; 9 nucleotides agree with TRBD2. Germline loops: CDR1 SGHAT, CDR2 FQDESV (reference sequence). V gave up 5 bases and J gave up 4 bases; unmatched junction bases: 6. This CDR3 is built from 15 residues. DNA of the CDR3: TGTGCCAGCAGCCCAGGACTAGCGACGTACAATGAGCAGTTCTTC. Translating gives CASSPGLATYNEQFF.

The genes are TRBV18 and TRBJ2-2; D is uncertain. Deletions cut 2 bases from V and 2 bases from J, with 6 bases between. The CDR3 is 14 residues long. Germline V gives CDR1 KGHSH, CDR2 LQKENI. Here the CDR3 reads CASSPGINTGELFF. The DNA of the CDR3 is TGTGCCAGCTCACCAGGGATAAACACCGGGGAGCTGTTTTTT.

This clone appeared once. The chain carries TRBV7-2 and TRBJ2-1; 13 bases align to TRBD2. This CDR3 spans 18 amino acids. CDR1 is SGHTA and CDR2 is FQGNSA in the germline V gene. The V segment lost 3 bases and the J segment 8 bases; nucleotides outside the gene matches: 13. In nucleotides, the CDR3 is TGTGCCAGCAGCTTTACTAACGGACTAGCGGGAGTGAACCATGAGCAGTTCTTC. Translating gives CASSFTNGLAGVNHEQFF.

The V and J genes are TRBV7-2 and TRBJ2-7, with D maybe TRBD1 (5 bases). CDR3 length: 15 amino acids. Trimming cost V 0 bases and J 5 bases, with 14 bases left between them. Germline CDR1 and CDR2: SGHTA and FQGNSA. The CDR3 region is CASSLAWGSWDEQYF. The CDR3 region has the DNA TGTGCCAGCAGCTTAGCGTGGGGCAGTTGGGACGAGCAGTACTTC.

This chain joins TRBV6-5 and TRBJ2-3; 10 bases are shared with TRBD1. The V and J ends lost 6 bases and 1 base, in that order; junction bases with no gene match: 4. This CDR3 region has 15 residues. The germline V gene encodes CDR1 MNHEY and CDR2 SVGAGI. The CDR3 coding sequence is TGTGCCAGCAGGACAGGGGGCGCGGGCACAGATACGCAGTATTTT. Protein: CASRTGGAGTDTQYF.

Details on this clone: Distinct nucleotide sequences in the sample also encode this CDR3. The CDR3 nucleotides are TGTGCCAGCAGTTTGGCTAGCGGGCCCTACAATGAGCAGTTCTTC. This gives the protein CASSLASGPYNEQFF. The rearrangement joins TRBV28 to TRBJ2-1; 8 nucleotides line up with TRBD2. J was trimmed by 2 bases and V by 3 bases; bases with no gene match: 3. The CDR3 has 15 amino acids. Germline CDR1 is MDHEN and CDR2 is SYDVKM.

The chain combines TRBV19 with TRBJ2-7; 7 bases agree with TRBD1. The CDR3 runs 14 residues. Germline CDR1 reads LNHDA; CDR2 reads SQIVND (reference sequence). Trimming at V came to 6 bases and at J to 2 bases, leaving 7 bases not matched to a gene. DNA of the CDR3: TGTGCCAGTAGCGTAGGACAGGCGACCTACGAGCAGTACTTC. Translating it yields CASSVGQATYEQYF.

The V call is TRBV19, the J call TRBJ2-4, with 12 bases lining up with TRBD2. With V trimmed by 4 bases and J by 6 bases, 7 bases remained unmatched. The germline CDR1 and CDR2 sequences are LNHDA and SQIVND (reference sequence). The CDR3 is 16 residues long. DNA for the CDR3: TGTGCCAGTAGTAACGCCCTAGCGGGAGGGAGAAACATTCAGTACTTC. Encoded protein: CASSNALAGGRNIQYF.

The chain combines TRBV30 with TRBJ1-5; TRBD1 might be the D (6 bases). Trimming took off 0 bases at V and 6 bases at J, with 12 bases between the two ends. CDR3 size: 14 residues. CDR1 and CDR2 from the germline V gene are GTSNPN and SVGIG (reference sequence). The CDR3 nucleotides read TGTGCCTGGAGTGTAGGCGGGGGCTTTCAGCCCCAGCATTTT. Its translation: CAWSVGGGFQPQHF. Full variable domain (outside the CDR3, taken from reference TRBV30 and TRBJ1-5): SQTIHQWPATLVQPVGSPLSLECTVEGTSNPNLYWYRQAAGRGLQLLFYSVGIGQISSEVPQNLSASRPQDRQFILSSKKLLLSDSGFYLCAWSVGGGFQPQHFGDGTRLSIL.

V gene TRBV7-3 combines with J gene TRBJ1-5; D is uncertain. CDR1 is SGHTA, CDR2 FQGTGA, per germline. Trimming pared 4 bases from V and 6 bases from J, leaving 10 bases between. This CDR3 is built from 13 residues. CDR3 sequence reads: CASSSKGGQPQHF. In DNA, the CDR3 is TGTGCCAGCAGCTCTAAGGGCGGTCAGCCCCAGCATTTT.

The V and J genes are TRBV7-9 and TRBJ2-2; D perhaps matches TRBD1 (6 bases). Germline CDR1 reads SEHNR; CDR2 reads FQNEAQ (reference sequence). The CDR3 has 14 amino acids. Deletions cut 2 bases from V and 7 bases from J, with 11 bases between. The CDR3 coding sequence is TGTGCCAGCAGCTTACAGGGGTTAGTCGGGGAGCTGTTTTTT. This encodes CASSLQGLVGELFF.

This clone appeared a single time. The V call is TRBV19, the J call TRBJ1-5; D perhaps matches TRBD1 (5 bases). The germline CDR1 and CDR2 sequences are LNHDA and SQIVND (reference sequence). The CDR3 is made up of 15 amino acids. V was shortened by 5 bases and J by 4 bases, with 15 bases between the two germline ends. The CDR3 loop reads CASSYDHGGNQPQHF. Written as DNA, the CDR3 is TGTGCCAGTAGTTACGACCATGGGGGAAATCAGCCCCAGCATTTT. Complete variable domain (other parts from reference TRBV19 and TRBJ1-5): DGGITQSPKYLFRKEGQNVTLSCEQNLNHDAMYWYRQDPGQGLRLIYYSQIVNDFQKGDIAEGYSVSREKKESFPLTVTSAQKNPTAFYLCASSYDHGGNQPQHFGDGTRLSIL.

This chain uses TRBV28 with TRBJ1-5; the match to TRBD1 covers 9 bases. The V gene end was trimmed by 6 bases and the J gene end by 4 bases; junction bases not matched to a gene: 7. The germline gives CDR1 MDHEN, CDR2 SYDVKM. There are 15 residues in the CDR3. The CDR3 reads CASSRRGQGNQPQHF. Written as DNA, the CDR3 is TGTGCCAGCAGCCGCCGGGGACAGGGAAATCAGCCCCAGCATTTT.

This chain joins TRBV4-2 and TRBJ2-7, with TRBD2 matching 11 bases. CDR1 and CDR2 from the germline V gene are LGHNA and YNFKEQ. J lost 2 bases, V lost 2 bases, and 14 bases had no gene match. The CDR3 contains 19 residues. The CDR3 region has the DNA TGTGCCAGCAGCCAAATCAATCCGGGGTATAGCGGGAGGGCCTACGAGCAGTACTTC. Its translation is CASSQINPGYSGRAYEQYF.

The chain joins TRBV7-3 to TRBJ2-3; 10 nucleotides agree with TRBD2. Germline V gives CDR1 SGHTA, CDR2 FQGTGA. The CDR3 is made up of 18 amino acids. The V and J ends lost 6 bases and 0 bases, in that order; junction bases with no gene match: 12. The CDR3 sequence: CASSKRSLSGGSTDTQYF. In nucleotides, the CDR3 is TGTGCCAGCAGTAAAAGAAGTCTTAGCGGGGGGAGCACAGATACGCAGTATTTT. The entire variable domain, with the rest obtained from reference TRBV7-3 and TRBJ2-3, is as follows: GAGVSQTPSNKVTEKGKYVELRCDPISGHTALYWYRQSLGQGPEFLIYFQGTGAADDSGLPNDRFFAVRPEGSVSTLKIQRTERGDSAVYLCASSKRSLSGGSTDTQYFGPGTRLTVL.

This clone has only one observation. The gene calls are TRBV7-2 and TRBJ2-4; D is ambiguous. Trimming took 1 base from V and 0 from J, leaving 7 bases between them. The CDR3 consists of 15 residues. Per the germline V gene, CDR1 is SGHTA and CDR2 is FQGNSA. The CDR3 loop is CASSLGMGAKNIQYF. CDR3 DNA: TGTGCCAGCAGCTTAGGCATGGGAGCCAAAAACATTCAGTACTTC.

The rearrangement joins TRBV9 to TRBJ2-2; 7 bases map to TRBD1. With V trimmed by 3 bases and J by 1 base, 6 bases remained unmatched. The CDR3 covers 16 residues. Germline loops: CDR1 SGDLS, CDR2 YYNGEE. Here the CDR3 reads CASSGGGQENTGELFF. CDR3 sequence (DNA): TGTGCCAGCAGCGGTGGCGGACAGGAGAACACCGGGGAGCTGTTTTTT.

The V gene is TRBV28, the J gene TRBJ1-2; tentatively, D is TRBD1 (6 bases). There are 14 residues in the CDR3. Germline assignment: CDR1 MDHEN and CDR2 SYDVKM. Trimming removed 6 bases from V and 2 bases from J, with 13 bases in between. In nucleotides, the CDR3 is TGTGCCAGCAGCCTTCAGGGGATCAACTATGGCTACACCTTC. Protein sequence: CASSLQGINYGYTF.

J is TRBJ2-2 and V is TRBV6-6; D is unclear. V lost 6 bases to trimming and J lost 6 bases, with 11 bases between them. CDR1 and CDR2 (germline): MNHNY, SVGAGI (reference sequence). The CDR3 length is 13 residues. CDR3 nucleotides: TGTGCCAGCAGAAGACAACGTGCCGGGGAGCTGTTTTTT. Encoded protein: CASRRQRAGELFF.

The CDR3 nucleotides are TGTGCCAGCAGTTTAGAGGGACTCAACCGGAACGAGCAGTACTTC. Translating gives CASSLEGLNRNEQYF. The chain has TRBV2 and TRBJ2-7, with D possibly TRBD2 on 6 matching bases. The V and J ends lost 5 bases and 5 bases respectively, with 19 bases between them. The CDR3 consists of 15 residues. Looked up from germline, CDR1 is SNHLY and CDR2 is FYNNEI.

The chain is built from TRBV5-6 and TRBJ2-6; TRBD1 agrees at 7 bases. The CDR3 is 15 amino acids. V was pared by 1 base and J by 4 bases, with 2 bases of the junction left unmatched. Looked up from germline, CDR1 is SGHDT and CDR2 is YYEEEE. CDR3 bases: TGTGCCAGCAGCTTGACAGGGGTCGGGGCCAACGTCCTGACTTTC. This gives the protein CASSLTGVGANVLTF.

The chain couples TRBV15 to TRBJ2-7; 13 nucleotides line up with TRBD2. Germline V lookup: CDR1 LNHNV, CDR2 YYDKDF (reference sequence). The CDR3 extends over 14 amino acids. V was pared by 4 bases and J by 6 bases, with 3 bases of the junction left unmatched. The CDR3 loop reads CATSKLAGGPEQYF. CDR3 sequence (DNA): TGTGCCACCAGCAAACTAGCGGGAGGGCCCGAGCAGTACTTC.

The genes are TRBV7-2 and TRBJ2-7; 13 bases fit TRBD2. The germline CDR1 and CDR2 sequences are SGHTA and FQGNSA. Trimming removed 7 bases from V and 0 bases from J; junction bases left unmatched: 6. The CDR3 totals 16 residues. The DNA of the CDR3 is TGTGCCAGCACCAGGACTAGCGGGGGTAGCTCCTACGAGCAGTACTTC. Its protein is CASTRTSGGSSYEQYF.

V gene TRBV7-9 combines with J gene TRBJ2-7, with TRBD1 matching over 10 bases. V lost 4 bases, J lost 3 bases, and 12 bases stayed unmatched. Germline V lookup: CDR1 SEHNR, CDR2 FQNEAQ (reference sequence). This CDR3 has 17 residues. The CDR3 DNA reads TGTGCCAGCAGCTACGGACACCGGGGGACAGGGGACTACGAGCAGTACTTC. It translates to CASSYGHRGTGDYEQYF.

The CDR3 protein is CASSRRLAGRLTDTQYF. CDR3 bases: TGTGCCAGCAGCAGGAGACTAGCGGGGCGTCTCACAGATACGCAGTATTTT. V is TRBV13 and J is TRBJ2-3; TRBD2 aligns across 11 bases. The CDR3 loop spans 17 amino acids. Germline V gene data show CDR1 as PRHDT and CDR2 as FYEKMQ (reference sequence). V lost 5 bases to trimming and J lost 2 bases; unmatched junction nucleotides: 9.

The CDR3 is CASSDQPTGTDTQYF. CDR3 sequence (DNA): TGTGCCAGCAGTGACCAACCCACGGGGACAGATACGCAGTATTTT. V is TRBV6-4 and J is TRBJ2-3, with TRBD2 as a possible D gene (5 bases). V lost 2 bases and J 3 bases, leaving 12 bases between the germline ends. The CDR3 extends over 15 amino acids. Per germline, CDR1 MRHNA and CDR2 SNTAGT.